The 12 T cell receptor beta chains below were found in one sample sequenced in a study of a mutant IDH1 vaccine in newly diagnosed glioma. Sequencing used immunoSEQ multiplex PCR; TCRdb keeps in-frame clones, though not all of them. The sample carries approximately 44,000 clones, 70% to 85% recorded once. This sample's time point: week 23, last vaccination. In every dose of vaccine, 300 ug of mutant IDH1 20-mer peptide was given alongside topical imiquimod. No antigen has been identified for these receptors. Sequences were derived from PBMCs, sampled from a glioma patient whose treatment included an IDH1 peptide vaccine. The receptors here all came from a woman aged 18-30 years with glioma. Some clones in this sample may be carry-over from other donors' samples.

This clone was observed once. This sequence joins TRBV10-2 and TRBJ2-5, with TRBD1 as a possible D gene (6 bases). The germline V and J ends were trimmed by 5 bases and 4 bases, with 20 bases remaining between them. This CDR3 is built from 16 residues. Germline V CDR1 and CDR2: WSHSY, SAAADI. CDR3 DNA: TGCGCCAGCAGTCAAGCGGAGCGTGAAGGGGGAGAGACCCAGTACTTC. Translating gives CASSQAEREGGETQYF.

In DNA form, the CDR3 reads TGTGCCTGGAAAGAAGTTGGTAGCCACACCGGGGAGCTGTTTTTT. It is translated as CAWKEVGSHTGELFF. The chain has TRBV30 and TRBJ2-2; D ambiguous. V was pared by 4 bases and J by 3 bases, with 15 bases between. The V gene's germline CDR1 is GTSNPN and CDR2 SVGIG (reference sequence). The CDR3 contains 15 residues.

The chain carries TRBV30 and TRBJ1-5; D perhaps matches TRBD1 (6 bases). V gave up 3 bases and J gave up 5 bases, with 14 bases separating them. This CDR3 is built from 14 residues. Germline lookup yields CDR1 GTSNPN and CDR2 SVGIG (reference sequence). The CDR3: CAWSAGGPHQPQHF. CDR3 bases: TGTGCCTGGAGCGCGGGGGGGCCTCATCAGCCCCAGCATTTT.

The CDR3 protein is CASSLRGAGDEQYF. The CDR3 DNA sequence: TGTGCCAGCAGCTTAAGGGGGGCTGGCGACGAGCAGTACTTC. The chain joins TRBV11-3 to TRBJ2-7, with D perhaps assigned TRBD1 or TRBD2 (6 bases each). Germline V gene data show CDR1 as SGHNT and CDR2 as YENEEA. Trimming took 2 bases from V and 5 from J, leaving 13 bases between them. CDR3 length: 14 amino acids.

V gene TRBV19 combines with J gene TRBJ2-1, with 9 nucleotides matching TRBD2. There are 14 residues in the CDR3. Per the germline V gene, CDR1 is LNHDA and CDR2 is SQIVND (reference sequence). With 5 bases clipped from V and 3 bases from J, the junction kept 2 bases outside the gene matches. The DNA of the CDR3 is TGTGCCAGTAGTGGCGGGGGGGGCTACAATGAGCAGTTCTTC. It translates to CASSGGGGYNEQFF. The full variable domain, in which reference TRBV19 and TRBJ2-1 provide the parts outside the CDR3, is DGGITQSPKYLFRKEGQNVTLSCEQNLNHDAMYWYRQDPGQGLRLIYYSQIVNDFQKGDIAEGYSVSREKKESFPLTVTSAQKNPTAFYLCASSGGGGYNEQFFGPGTRLTVL.

The chain recombines TRBV27 with TRBJ1-1; D is possibly TRBD1 (6 bases). The CDR3 covers 14 residues. The V end was cut by 8 bases, the J end by 6 bases, with 19 bases between. The germline V gene encodes CDR1 MNHEY and CDR2 SMNVEV (reference sequence). The chain's CDR3 is CASGPGQAFPEAFF. The DNA for the CDR3 is TGTGCCAGCGGTCCGGGACAAGCCTTCCCTGAAGCTTTCTTT.

The chain uses TRBV7-9 and TRBJ2-1; D might be TRBD2 (5 bases). The CDR3 is 14 residues long. V was cut by 5 bases and J by 6 bases, with 14 bases left in between. Germline V CDR1 and CDR2: SEHNR, FQNEAQ (reference sequence). The CDR3: CASSPRDSPNEQFF. The CDR3 nucleotides are TGTGCCAGCAGCCCCCGGGATAGCCCCAATGAGCAGTTCTTC.

The V and J genes are TRBV4-1 and TRBJ2-7; D call uncertain. Germline V lookup: CDR1 MGHRA, CDR2 YSYEKL. The length of the CDR3 is 15 residues. V lost 2 bases and J 1 base, leaving 12 bases between the germline ends. This CDR3 is CASSQTGSPSYEQYF. In DNA form, the CDR3 reads TGCGCCAGCAGCCAAACCGGGTCCCCGTCCTACGAGCAGTACTTC.

The chain is built from TRBV5-1 and TRBJ2-4; 9 positions match TRBD2. This CDR3 spans 17 amino acids. CDR1 is SGHRS and CDR2 is YFSETQ in the germline V gene. V lost 3 bases, J lost 2 bases, and 9 bases stayed unmatched. The CDR3 DNA sequence: TGCGCCAGCAGCTGGGGCAGCGGGGGGACGACCAAAAACATTCAGTACTTC. Amino acids: CASSWGSGGTTKNIQYF.

J is TRBJ1-3 and V is TRBV9, with D unclear. V lost 0 bases to trimming and J lost 2 bases, with 3 bases between them. The CDR3 covers 13 residues. Per the germline V gene, CDR1 is SGDLS and CDR2 is YYNGEE. The CDR3 DNA is TGTGCCAGCAGCGTAGCGGCTGGAAACACCATATATTTT. Encoded protein: CASSVAAGNTIYF.

The rearrangement uses TRBV14 and TRBJ2-3; 7 bases align to TRBD2. The V segment lost 1 base and the J segment 4 bases; nucleotides outside the gene matches: 5. Germline V gene lookup returns CDR1 SGHDN and CDR2 FVKESK. The CDR3 spans 15 residues. The CDR3 region is CASSQVGLAADTQYF. In DNA form, the CDR3 reads TGTGCCAGCAGCCAAGTCGGGCTAGCGGCAGATACGCAGTATTTT.

The CDR3 region has the DNA TGTGCCAGCAGCTTCGAAGGAGGGACGGGTCTCTCCTACAATGAGCAGTTCTTC. Translated, it gives CASSFEGGTGLSYNEQFF. J is TRBJ2-1 and V is TRBV13; TRBD2 is a possible D gene (6 bases). Trimming shortened V by 3 bases and J by 0 bases, and 18 bases separated the two germline ends. The CDR3 totals 18 residues. Germline V gives CDR1 PRHDT, CDR2 FYEKMQ (reference sequence).